These 4 T cell receptor beta chains originate from one sample sequenced in a study of T cell repertoires in cytomegalovirus infection. TCRdb called the reads again in MiXCR, with one record for every CDR3 protein. The sample holds approximately 550,000 distinct CDR3 sequences, 15% to 20% seen once. The sequenced sample consisted of CD8+ T cells from PBMCs. The receptors stem from a human donor in good health (CMV status not recorded). Some clones in this sample may be carry-over from other donors' samples.

The chain uses TRBV19 and TRBJ1-5; D perhaps matches TRBD1 (6 bases). CDR1 is LNHDA, CDR2 SQIVND, per germline (reference sequence). Trimming cost V 5 bases and J 5 bases, with 22 bases left between them. The CDR3 covers 17 residues. The CDR3, as DNA: TGTGCCAGTAGTCCGGGAGGGGGAGGGAGGACAGATCAGCCCCAGCATTTT. Its protein product is CASSPGGGGRTDQPQHF.

This clonotype was found many times. The CDR3 sequence is CASSLDSAYTGELFF. CDR3 in DNA: TGTGCCAGCAGCTTAGATTCGGCATACACCGGGGAGCTGTTTTTT. The V gene is TRBV11-2, the J gene TRBJ2-2; D gene ambiguous. CDR1 and CDR2 from the germline V gene are SGHAT and FQNNGV. The CDR3 has 15 amino acids. Trimming removed 0 bases at V and 3 bases at J, with 8 bases between.

This clonotype was counted at least ten times. The CDR3 coding sequence is TGTGCCAGCAGCTTACCTCATTATCGACAGGGGGGTAATGAGCAGTTCTTC. This gives the protein CASSLPHYRQGGNEQFF. The chain combines TRBV7-9 with TRBJ2-1; 9 bases are shared with TRBD1. The CDR3 has 17 amino acids. Germline trimming cut 2 bases from V and 7 bases from J; bases unmatched to any gene: 12. Germline V gene lookup returns CDR1 SEHNR and CDR2 FQNEAQ (reference sequence).

This clonotype occurred many times. The chain links TRBV6-5 to TRBJ2-7; 8 bases are shared with TRBD2. Trimming cost V 6 bases and J 3 bases; bases outside gene matches: 10. The V gene's germline CDR1 is MNHEY and CDR2 SVGAGI. The CDR3 covers 15 residues. DNA of the CDR3: TGTGCCAGCAGGCCCAAAAGCGGGAGATTCTACGAGCAGTACTTC. It translates to CASRPKSGRFYEQYF.